The sequence of this T cell receptor beta chain was determined in a study of T cells in Graves' hyperthyroidism and ophthalmopathy. General study results and limits: The model foresaw ophthalmopathy a median roughly 6.3 months prior to onset.

In making diagnoses, clinical symptoms, serum thyroxine and TRAb, thyroid ultrasound and orbital computed tomography were all used. PBMCs came from about 10 ml fresh peripheral blood. In its sample, this clonotype was seen many times. The antigen is undetermined. Germline V gives CDR1 KGHDR, CDR2 SFDVKD. V dropped 5 bases and J dropped 5 bases, with 11 bases sitting between them. The CDR3 contains 13 residues. What was amplified from RNA transcripts were TCR beta CDR3 regions. HTBI primers were employed in a first-round RT-PCR of the TCR CDR3. TCRdb passed the multiplex PCR reads through MiXCR, listing each CDR3 protein once. The table shows around 450,000 distinct CDR3 sequences, with roughly 14% occurring only once.

The rearrangement uses TRBV24-1 and TRBJ2-5, with D hard to call. The origin of this receptor is a woman aged 18-29 years with Graves' hyperthyroidism. Sequenced: blood. This chain's CDR3 is CATSAGSRETQYF. In DNA, the CDR3 is TGTGCCACCAGTGCGGGCAGTCGGGAGACCCAGTACTTC.